A selection of T cell receptor beta chains follows, all from one sample in a study of blood T cell repertoires in COVID-19. The assay was immunoSEQ multiplex PCR, and TCRdb's table has in-frame clones only and misses some. Of some 170,000 clones detected, about 90% appear once; the ten largest clones hold about 1.2%. Sequencing used PBMCs or T cells enriched from blood (not recorded which). The receptors shown here come from a human donor with acute COVID-19. The donor label of this sample is uncertain. Each CDR3 is given with its conserved first and last residue. The D gene is left open where the match is weak. Not all rows give a size; the values are once, few, many and, for expanded clones, a class.

TRBD1	TRBV11-2	once	TRBJ1-1	TGTGCCAGCAGCACCACCACAGGGGCCACTGAAGCTTTCTTT	CASSTTTGATEAFF
TRBD2	TRBV7-2	-	TRBJ2-5	TGTGCCAGCAGCTCGACTAGCGGGGGCCAAGAGACCCAGTACTTC	CASSSTSGGQETQYF
TRBD1	TRBV7-3	-	TRBJ2-6	TGTGCCAGCAGCCGCCGGGACAGGGAGTCTGGGGCCAACGTCCTGACTTTC	CASSRRDRESGANVLTF
TRBD1	TRBV11-2	-	TRBJ2-3	TGTGCCAGCAGCACGGGACAGGGGATCAGCACAGATACGCAGTATTTT	CASSTGQGISTDTQYF
-	TRBV7-9	-	TRBJ2-1	TGTGCCAGCAGCTTAGATGGCGGTTACAATGAGCAGTTCTTC	CASSLDGGYNEQFF
TRBD1	TRBV7-9	-	TRBJ2-3	TGTGCCAGCGGGGACAGGGGAGGAGATACGCAGTATTTT	CASGDRGGDTQYF
-	TRBV19	-	TRBJ2-7	TGTGCCAGTAGTAAGGGGCAGGCGCCTGGGGAGCAGTACTTC	CASSKGQAPGEQYF
TRBD2	TRBV18	-	TRBJ2-1	TGTGCCAGCTCACCAACGGGGGGGCATGAGCAGTTCTTC	CASSPTGGHEQFF
-	TRBV5-1	-	TRBJ2-5	TGCGCCAGCAGCTGGATCTCGGACAGACCGGAGACCCAGTACTTC	CASSWISDRPETQYF
TRBD1	TRBV19	-	TRBJ2-7	TGTGCCAGTAGTCTCGGGGGCCGGACAGGGGCCTACGAGCAGTACTTC	CASSLGGRTGAYEQYF
TRBD1	TRBV6-4	-	TRBJ2-1	TGTGCCAGCAGTGACTCGCGCAGGGGGTACGAGCAGTTCTTC	CASSDSRRGYEQFF
-	TRBV6-1	once	TRBJ2-7	TGTGCCAGCAGTGAAGCTGGCCAGGGGACCTACGAGCAGTACTTC	CASSEAGQGTYEQYF
-	TRBV29-1	-	TRBJ1-1	TGCAGCGTTGAAGCGGCCAATCGGGACACTGAAGCTTTCTTT	CSVEAANRDTEAFF
-	TRBV4-3	-	TRBJ1-2	TGCGCCAGCAGCCAAGATAAGGGAGGTGGCTACACCTTC	CASSQDKGGGYTF
-	TRBV15	-	TRBJ2-7	TGTGCCACCAGCGCGACACCACACCCTACCTACGAGCAGTACTTC	CATSATPHPTYEQYF
TRBD2	TRBV7-6	-	TRBJ2-1	TGTGCCAGCAGCTTGGAGGCTAGCGGGGCCAGCTCCTACAATGAGCAGTTCTTC	CASSLEASGASSYNEQFF
-	TRBV12-3/TRBV12-4	-	TRBJ1-2	TGTGCCAGCAGTCCCCGGAGAGGGTATGGCTACACCTTC	CASSPRRGYGYTF
-	TRBV27	-	TRBJ1-6	TGTGCCAGCAGTTCCACCTTGACAGTGCAAATTTCACCCCTCCACTTT	CASSSTLTVQISPLHF
-	TRBV7-9	-	TRBJ1-2	TGTGCCAGCAGCTCCCTTTCGACAGTTTATGGCTACACCTTC	CASSSLSTVYGYTF
-	TRBV11-2	-	TRBJ1-1	TGTGCCAGCAGCCGGCCAGGGGACGCTGAAGCTTTCTTT	CASSRPGDAEAFF
-	TRBV9	-	TRBJ1-3	TGTGCCAGCAGCGCGTCGGGATGGGTGGAAAACACCATATATTTT	CASSASGWVENTIYF
-	TRBV12-3/TRBV12-4	once	TRBJ1-2	TGTGCCAGCAGTTTAGCCCAGGGCTATGGCTACACCTTC	CASSLAQGYGYTF
TRBD1	TRBV19	-	TRBJ1-1	TGTGCCAGTAGTAAGGGACAGCGGGGGACTGAAGCTTTCTTT	CASSKGQRGTEAFF
TRBD2	TRBV5-6	-	TRBJ2-1	TGTGCCAGCAGCTCCCCGAGGGTGGCGGGGGGGCCCAATGAGCAGTTCTTC	CASSSPRVAGGPNEQFF
TRBD2	TRBV4-3	-	TRBJ2-7	TGCGCCAGCAGCCGCTCTCTAGCGGGGGCCCCCTACGAGCAGTACTTC	CASSRSLAGAPYEQYF
TRBD2	TRBV5-1	-	TRBJ2-3	TGCGCCAGCAGCTCCCGGGGGAGCGGGGGCAGCACAGATACGCAGTATTTT	CASSSRGSGGSTDTQYF
-	TRBV27	-	TRBJ1-1	TGTGCCAGCAGTTTAGGGGTAGGGGGTGAAGCTTTCTTT	CASSLGVGGEAFF
-	TRBV5-5	-	TRBJ2-7	TGTGCCAGCAGCTTGGCCGCCCTACCCATCTACGAGCAGTACTTC	CASSLAALPIYEQYF
-	TRBV27	-	TRBJ1-1	TGTGCCAGCAGTTCGGCAACGAGGATGAACACTGAAGCTTTCTTT	CASSSATRMNTEAFF
-	TRBV4-1	-	TRBJ1-2	TGCGCCAGCAGCCAAGATAAGCTGAGAGCTAACTATGGCTACACCTTC	CASSQDKLRANYGYTF
-	TRBV19	-	TRBJ1-2	TGTGCCAGTAGCCCCCGGACTTTTAGTGGTTACACCTTC	CASSPRTFSGYTF
-	TRBV14	once	TRBJ1-6	TGTGCCAGCAGCCAAGTGAAAGGAGGTAATTCACCCCTCCACTTT	CASSQVKGGNSPLHF
TRBD1	TRBV6-5	-	TRBJ1-6	TGTGCCAGCAGTTACTCGAATCAGGGACAGAATTCACCCCTCCACTTT	CASSYSNQGQNSPLHF
-	TRBV6-4	-	TRBJ1-1	TGTGCCAGCAGTTACAGAGCCACTGAAGCTTTCTTT	CASSYRATEAFF
TRBD1	TRBV5-1	once	TRBJ1-1	TGCGCCAGCAGCTTGGAACAGGGGTACACTGAAGCTTTCTTT	CASSLEQGYTEAFF
-	TRBV29-1	-	TRBJ2-5	TGCAGCGTTGATCTGTATTTCCAAGAGACCCAGTACTTC	CSVDLYFQETQYF
TRBD1	TRBV30	-	TRBJ1-4	TGTGCCTGCGGGACAGACAATGAAAAACTGTTTTTT	CACGTDNEKLFF
-	TRBV6-5	-	TRBJ2-3	TGTGCCAGCAGTTACGGGGCCGGTCCGAGGGATACGCAGTATTTT	CASSYGAGPRDTQYF
TRBD2	TRBV5-4	-	TRBJ2-3	TGTGCCAGCAGCTTGTGGGCTAGCGGGGGGGCCTCGGATACGCAGTATTTT	CASSLWASGGASDTQYF
TRBD2	TRBV10-3	-	TRBJ2-5	TGTGCCATCAGTACCCGCGGGGGGACGAGAGAAGAGACCCAGTACTTC	CAISTRGGTREETQYF
TRBD1	TRBV6-5	-	TRBJ1-5	TGTGCCAGCAGTACGCGGACAGGGAGCAATCAGCCCCAGCATTTT	CASSTRTGSNQPQHF
TRBD2	TRBV5-1	few	TRBJ2-3	TGCGCCAGCAGCTGGGGGGGAAGCACAGATACGCAGTATTTT	CASSWGGSTDTQYF
TRBD1	TRBV15	once	TRBJ1-3	TGTGCCACCAGCAGATCCCCCGACAGGGAGGCTGGAAACACCATATATTTT	CATSRSPDREAGNTIYF
-	TRBV5-1	-	TRBJ2-5	TGCGCCAGCAGCTTACTAGGGGGGGCTGTCGAGACCCAGTACTTC	CASSLLGGAVETQYF
-	TRBV19	-	TRBJ1-1	TGTGCCAGTAGTATTACGAGCACGGCTGAAGCTTTCTTT	CASSITSTAEAFF
-	TRBV20-1	-	TRBJ1-2	TGCAGTGCATATGCGGGGGGCGGCTACACCTTC	CSAYAGGGYTF
TRBD1	TRBV5-1	-	TRBJ2-6	TGCGCCAGCAGAACCCCCGGGACAGGGCCCTCTGGGGCCAACGTCCTGACTTTC	CASRTPGTGPSGANVLTF